A selection of T cell receptor beta chains follows, all from one sample in a study of CD8 T cells in Susac syndrome. From the immunoSEQ multiplex PCR reads, TCRdb called clonotypes with MiXCR, one entry per CDR3 protein. The sample yields around 150,000 distinct CDR3 sequences, 85% to 95% seen once. Input material: CD8+ T cells from PBMCs. These receptor sequences come from a human donor with Susac syndrome. CDR3s leave out the opening cysteine and the closing phenylalanine or tryptophan. Each record gives: V gene, CDR3 length, J gene, CDR3 protein.

>TRBV20-1|9|TRBJ2-3
SATRTDTQY
>TRBV9|13|TRBJ2-5
ASSVGQGTQETQY
>TRBV11-2|13|TRBJ2-7
ASSLVGGNFYEQY
>TRBV29-1|13|TRBJ2-4
SVEYPAVGKNIQY
>TRBV3-1|16|TRBJ2-2
ASSQDAGGTRSTGELF
>TRBV28|14|TRBJ1-5
ASSLPEGHSNQPQH
>TRBV24-1|10|TRBJ2-6
AARTGANVLT
>TRBV12-3/TRBV12-4|11|TRBJ1-1
ANGDSLNTEAF
>TRBV20-1|14|TRBJ2-4
SARDSEEAYVNIQY
>TRBV7-9|16|TRBJ2-1
ASSHGLAGRPSYNEQF